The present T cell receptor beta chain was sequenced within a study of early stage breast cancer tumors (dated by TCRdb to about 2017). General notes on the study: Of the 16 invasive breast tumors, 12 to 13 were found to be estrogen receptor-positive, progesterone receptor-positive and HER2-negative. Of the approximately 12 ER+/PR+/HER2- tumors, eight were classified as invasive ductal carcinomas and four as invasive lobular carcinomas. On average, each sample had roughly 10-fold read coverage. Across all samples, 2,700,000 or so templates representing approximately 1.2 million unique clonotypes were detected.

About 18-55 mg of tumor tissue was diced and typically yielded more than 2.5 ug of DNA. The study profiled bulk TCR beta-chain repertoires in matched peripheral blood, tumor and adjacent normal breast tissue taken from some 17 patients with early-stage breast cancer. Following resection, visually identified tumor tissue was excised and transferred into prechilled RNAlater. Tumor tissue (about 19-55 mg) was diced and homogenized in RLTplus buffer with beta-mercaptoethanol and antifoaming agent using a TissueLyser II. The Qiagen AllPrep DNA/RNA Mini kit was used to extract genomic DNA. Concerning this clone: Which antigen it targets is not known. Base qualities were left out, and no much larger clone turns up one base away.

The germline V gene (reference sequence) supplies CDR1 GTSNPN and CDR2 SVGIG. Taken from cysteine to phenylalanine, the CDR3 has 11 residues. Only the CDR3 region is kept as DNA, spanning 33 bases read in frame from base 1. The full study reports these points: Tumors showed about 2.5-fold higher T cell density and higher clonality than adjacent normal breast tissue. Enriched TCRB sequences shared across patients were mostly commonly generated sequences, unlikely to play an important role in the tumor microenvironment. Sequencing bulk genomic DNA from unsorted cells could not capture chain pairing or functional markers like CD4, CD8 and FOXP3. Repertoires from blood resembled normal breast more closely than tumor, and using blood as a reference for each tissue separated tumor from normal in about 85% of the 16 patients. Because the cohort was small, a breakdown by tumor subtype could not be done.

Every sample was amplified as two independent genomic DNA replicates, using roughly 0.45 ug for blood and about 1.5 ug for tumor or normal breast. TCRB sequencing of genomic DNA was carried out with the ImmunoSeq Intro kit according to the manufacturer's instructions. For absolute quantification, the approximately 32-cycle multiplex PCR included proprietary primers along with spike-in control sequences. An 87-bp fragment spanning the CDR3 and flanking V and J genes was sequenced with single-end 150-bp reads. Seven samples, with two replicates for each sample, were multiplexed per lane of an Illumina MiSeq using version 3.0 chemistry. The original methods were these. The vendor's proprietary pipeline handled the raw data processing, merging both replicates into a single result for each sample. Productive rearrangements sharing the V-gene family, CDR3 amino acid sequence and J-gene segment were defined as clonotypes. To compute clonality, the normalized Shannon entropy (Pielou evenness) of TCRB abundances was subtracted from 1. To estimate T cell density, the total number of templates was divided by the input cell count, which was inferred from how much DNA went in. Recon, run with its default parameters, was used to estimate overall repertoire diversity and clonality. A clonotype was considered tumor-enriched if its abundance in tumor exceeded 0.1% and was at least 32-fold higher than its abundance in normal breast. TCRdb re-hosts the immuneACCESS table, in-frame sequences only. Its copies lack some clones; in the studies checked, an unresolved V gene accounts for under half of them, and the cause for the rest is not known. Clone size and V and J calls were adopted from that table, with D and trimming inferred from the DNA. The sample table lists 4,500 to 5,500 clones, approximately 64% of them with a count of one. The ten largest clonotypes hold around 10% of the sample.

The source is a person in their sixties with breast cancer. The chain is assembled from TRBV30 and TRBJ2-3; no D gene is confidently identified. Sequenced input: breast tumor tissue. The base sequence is TGTGCATCGGACAGCACAGATACGCAGTATTTT. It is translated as CASDSTDTQYF.